Shown below are 6 T cell receptor beta chains from a single sample sequenced in a study of OX40 agonist ivuxolimab in advanced cancers. Assay: immunoSEQ multiplex PCR; the TCRdb copy retains only in-frame clones and omits some. The sample records tens of thousands of clones, 86% being singletons. The sample consisted of CD4+ or CD8+ T cells sorted from blood, taken in a trial of the OX40 agonist ivuxolimab. All receptors derive from an adult with an advanced solid tumor such as melanoma, head and neck, liver or kidney cancer.

This clone has a handful of counts. V is TRBV11-2 and J is TRBJ1-6; D is unresolved. This CDR3 comprises 13 residues. In germline, CDR1 is SGHAT, CDR2 FQNNGV. The ends were cut back, 5 bases at V and 14 bases at J, with 16 bases in the middle. The CDR3 coding sequence is TGTGCCAGCAGCCCTACCACGGGGTGGTCCCTCCACTTT. Translated: CASSPTTGWSLHF.

The gene calls are TRBV20-1 and TRBJ1-1, with D unclear. Germline-derived CDR1 and CDR2 are DFQATT and SNEGSKA (reference sequence). The V end was cut by 5 bases, the J end by 6 bases, with 7 bases between. This CDR3 contains 10 residues. CDR3 residues: CSAYRAEAFF. Written as DNA, the CDR3 is TGCAGTGCTTACCGGGCTGAAGCTTTCTTT.

V and J are TRBV2 and TRBJ2-3; possibly TRBD1 for D (6 bases). Trimming removed 8 bases at V and 8 bases at J, with 20 bases between. This CDR3 contains 14 residues. The germline CDR1 and CDR2 sequences are SNHLY and FYNNEI. The CDR3 DNA reads TGTGCCAGCGACAAACCGCTGGGGGCGCCTACGCAGTATTTT. Its translation: CASDKPLGAPTQYF.

The chain is built from TRBV6-5 and TRBJ2-7; TRBD1 agrees at 7 bases. Per germline, CDR1 MNHEY and CDR2 SVGAGI. J was trimmed by 0 bases and V by 0 bases; bases with no gene match: 5. The CDR3 length is 16 residues. CDR3 residues: CASSYSVRGHSYEQYF. DNA for the CDR3: TGTGCCAGCAGTTACTCGGTTAGGGGGCACTCCTACGAGCAGTACTTC.

V usage is TRBV7-2 and J usage is TRBJ2-2, with a tentative D call TRBD1 (6 bases). Germline V gene data show CDR1 as SGHTA and CDR2 as FQGNSA. V was trimmed by 4 bases and J by 0 bases, leaving 9 bases between them. CDR3 length equals 15 residues. The CDR3 DNA sequence: TGTGCCAGCAGCTCGAGGGGGTCGAACACCGGGGAGCTGTTTTTT. Protein sequence: CASSSRGSNTGELFF.

This chain connects TRBV5-1 to TRBJ2-5, with a weak D call TRBD2 (7 bases). The germline V gene has CDR1 SGHRS and CDR2 YFSETQ. V lost 0 bases and J lost 4, with 16 bases in between. The CDR3 is made up of 16 amino acids. The CDR3 DNA reads as TGCGCCAGCAGCTTGGGTTCCTGGGGGGGCCGAGAGACCCAGTACTTC. Its protein is CASSLGSWGGRETQYF.